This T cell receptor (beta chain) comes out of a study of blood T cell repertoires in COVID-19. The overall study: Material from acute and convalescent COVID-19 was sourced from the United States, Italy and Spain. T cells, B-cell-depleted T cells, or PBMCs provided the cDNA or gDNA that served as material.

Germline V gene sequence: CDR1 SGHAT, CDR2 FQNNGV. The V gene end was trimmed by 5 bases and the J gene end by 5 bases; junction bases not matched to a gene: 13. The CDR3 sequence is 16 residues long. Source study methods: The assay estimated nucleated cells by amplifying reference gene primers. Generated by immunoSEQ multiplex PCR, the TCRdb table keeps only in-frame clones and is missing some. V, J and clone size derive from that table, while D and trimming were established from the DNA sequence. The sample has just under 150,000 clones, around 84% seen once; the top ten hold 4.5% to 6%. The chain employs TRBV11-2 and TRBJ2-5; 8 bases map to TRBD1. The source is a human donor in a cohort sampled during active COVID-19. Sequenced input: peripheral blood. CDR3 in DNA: TGTGCCAGCAGCCGATTGGGGCAGGGGGCAGGGGAGACCCAGTACTTC. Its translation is CASSRLGQGAGETQYF.